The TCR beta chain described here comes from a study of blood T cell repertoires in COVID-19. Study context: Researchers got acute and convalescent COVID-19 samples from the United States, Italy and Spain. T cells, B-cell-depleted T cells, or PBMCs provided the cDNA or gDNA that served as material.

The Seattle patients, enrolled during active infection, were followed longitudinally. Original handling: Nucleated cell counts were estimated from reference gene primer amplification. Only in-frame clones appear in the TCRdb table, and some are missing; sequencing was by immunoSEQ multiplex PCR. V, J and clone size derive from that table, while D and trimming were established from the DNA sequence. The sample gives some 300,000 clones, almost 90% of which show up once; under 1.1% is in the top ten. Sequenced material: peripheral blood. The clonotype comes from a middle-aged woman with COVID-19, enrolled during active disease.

CDR3 DNA sequence: TGTGCCAGCAGGAGCGACAGGGGTTACAATCAGCCCCAGCATTTT. Its protein product is CASRSDRGYNQPQHF. This chain uses TRBV2 with TRBJ1-5; 8 bases fit TRBD1. The CDR3 spans 15 residues. After removal of 6 bases from V and 3 bases from J, the junction contained 7 bases not matched to a gene. Germline loops: CDR1 SNHLY, CDR2 FYNNEI.